This TCR beta chain was identified during a study of T cell responses to AZD1222 COVID-19 vaccine. Findings and caveats of the study: Spike was spanned by vaccine-associated CD4 TCRs, which were dominant at 160-218 and 743-854. Spike-specific TCR breadth and depth rose after two AZD1222 doses.

The repertoire was sequenced with immunoSEQ multiplex PCR; TCRdb's copy has only in-frame clones and lacks some. The table includes 95,000 or so clones, over 85% detected once. For this clone: Its matching antigen is unknown.

The CDR3 has 14 residues. With 5 bases removed from V and 1 base from J, the gap between germline ends came to 9 bases. The germline V gene has CDR1 LGHDT and CDR2 YNNKEL (reference sequence). The chain combines TRBV3-1 (or the pseudogene TRBV3-2) with TRBJ1-5, with D unclear. Sample: peripheral blood, taken on day 0 of MenACWY control vaccination. The sequence was obtained from an adult in good health. The CDR3: CASSDSGSNQPQHF. The CDR3 nucleotides are TGTGCCAGCAGCGACTCGGGAAGCAATCAGCCCCAGCATTTT.